These 10 T cell receptor beta chains share one sample of origin, sequenced in a study of CD4 T cells in relation to SARS-CoV-2 and coronaviruses. Generated by immunoSEQ multiplex PCR, the TCRdb table keeps only in-frame clones and is missing some. The sample lists about 29,000 clones; approximately 80% were seen once. These receptors are not linked to any known antigen. Before the COVID-19 pandemic, during about 2011-2019, CD4+ T cells were taken from unexposed donors. The cells were cultured for around ten days before CD4+ T cells were isolated. Input material: CD4+ T cells from PBMCs, cultured in vitro. These receptors all stem from a human donor in good health.

The V call is TRBV5-1, the J call TRBJ2-1; 12 nucleotides line up with TRBD2. The CDR3 consists of 16 residues. The V gene end was trimmed by 0 bases and the J gene end by 9 bases; junction bases not matched to a gene: 7. CDR1 is SGHRS and CDR2 is YFSETQ in the germline V gene. The CDR3, as DNA: TGCGCCAGCAGCTTGGCAGGACTAGCGGGATTCAGTGAGCAGTTCTTC. Its translation: CASSLAGLAGFSEQFF. The full variable domain, its missing parts supplied by reference TRBV5-1 and TRBJ2-1, is KAGVTQTPRYLIKTRGQQVTLSCSPISGHRSVSWYQQTPGQGLQFLFEYFSETQRNKGNFPGRFSGRQFSNSRSEMNVSTLELGDSALYLCASSLAGLAGFSEQFFGPGTRLTVL.

V usage is TRBV2 and J usage is TRBJ2-3, with TRBD2 identical over 10 bases. V dropped 5 bases and J dropped 3; count of bases not matched to a gene: 5. From germline, CDR1 is SNHLY and CDR2 FYNNEI. The CDR3 has 15 residues. CDR3 in DNA: TGTGCCAGCAGTTTTGAGCGGGAGGGAACAGATACGCAGTATTTT. Protein product: CASSFEREGTDTQYF.

This clone showed up just a few times. The chain employs TRBV14 and TRBJ1-6; D is possibly TRBD1 (5 bases). Trimming removed 2 bases from V and 1 base from J, with 9 bases in between. CDR3 size: 16 residues. Germline V gene data show CDR1 as SGHDN and CDR2 as FVKESK. CDR3: CASSQSGGSYNSPLHF. CDR3 sequence (DNA): TGTGCCAGCAGCCAAAGCGGGGGGTCCTATAATTCACCCCTCCACTTT.

The chain joins TRBV18 to TRBJ1-2; D is perhaps TRBD1 (6 bases). V lost 6 bases, J lost 11 bases, and 25 bases lay in between. The CDR3 is made up of 15 amino acids. Germline values: CDR1 KGHSH, CDR2 LQKENI. For the CDR3, the DNA is TGTGCCAGCTCCCGCGGGGGGGCAGGAGAAGAGTGGTACACCTTC. Residues: CASSRGGAGEEWYTF.

The rearrangement links TRBV11-3 to TRBJ2-3; maybe TRBD2 (6 bases). CDR1 is SGHNT and CDR2 is YENEEA in the germline V gene. This CDR3 is built from 14 residues. Trimming removed 3 bases from V and 4 bases from J, with 11 bases in between. The CDR3 spells CASSLGRGSDTQYF. DNA of the CDR3: TGTGCCAGCAGCTTGGGGCGGGGTTCAGATACGCAGTATTTT.

The V call is TRBV21-1, the J call TRBJ1-4. TRBV21-1 is flagged as a pseudogene. The CDR3 is made up of 16 amino acids. CDR3 region: CASSKDSRVTNEKLFF. The CDR3 nucleotides read TGTGCCAGCAGCAAGGACTCCCGAGTAACTAATGAAAAACTGTTTTTT.

The chain joins TRBV7-3 to TRBJ1-2; tentatively, D is TRBD1 (5 bases). Germline V CDR1 and CDR2: SGHTA, FQGTGA. The CDR3 is 16 residues long. Trimming pared 5 bases from V and 3 bases from J, leaving 19 bases between. The CDR3, as DNA: TGTGCCAGCAGCCCACTTGAAGGCAGGGTCTACTATGGCTACACCTTC. It specifies CASSPLEGRVYYGYTF.

The V gene is TRBV18, the J gene TRBJ2-3, with 7 bases identical to TRBD1. V shed 6 bases and J 0 bases; nucleotides not matched to a gene: 3. This CDR3 has 14 residues. Per germline, CDR1 KGHSH and CDR2 LQKENI. The CDR3 DNA is TGTGCCAGCTCGGAGACAGGGAGCACAGATACGCAGTATTTT. Its translation is CASSETGSTDTQYF. Variable domain in full (rest from reference TRBV18 and TRBJ2-3): NAGVMQNPRHLVRRRGQEARLRCSPMKGHSHVYWYRQLPEEGLKFMVYLQKENIIDESGMPKERFSAEFPKEGPSILRIQQVVRGDSAAYFCASSETGSTDTQYFGPGTRLTVL.

This chain connects TRBV12-3 or TRBV12-4 to TRBJ1-6; D gene unclear. Trimming stripped 5 bases from V and 11 bases from J, with 10 bases between. The CDR3 runs 12 residues. For the CDR3, the DNA is TGTGCCAGCAGTCTACAGTATCCACCCCTCCACTTT. It is translated as CASSLQYPPLHF.

A single count supports this clone. The chain couples TRBV9 to TRBJ1-2, with unresolved D. The CDR3 sequence is 13 residues long. Trimming removed 0 bases from V and 8 bases from J, with 11 bases in between. CDR1 and CDR2 (germline): SGDLS, YYNGEE. CDR3 nucleotide sequence: TGTGCCAGCAGCGTAGGGCACTCAGCGGGCTACACCTTC. Translated, it gives CASSVGHSAGYTF.